This T cell receptor beta chain emerged from a study of T cell repertoires in ileal Crohn's disease. Turning to the study itself: M6 samples are neoterminal ileum biopsies from postoperative colonoscopy.

The time point: neoterminal ileum biopsy at postoperative endoscopy, about 6 months after surgery. CDR1 is SGHDN, CDR2 FVKESK, per germline. This CDR3 comprises 13 residues. The V end lost 2 bases, the J end lost 11 bases, and 13 bases lay between the germline ends. Whole-study results and caveats: Every patient over 26.8% clonality showed endoscopic recurrence.

This clone has only one observation. Antigen unknown. Repertoires were generated with immunoSEQ multiplex PCR, while TCRdb's copy carries only in-frame clones and drops some. The sample includes 13,000 or so clones, approximately 78% seen only once; the top ten take about 5%. The TCR sequence derives from an adult with Crohn's disease. The rearrangement links TRBV14 to TRBJ1-3, with TRBD1 as a possible D gene (6 bases). The sequenced sample consisted of ileal tissue. CDR3 nucleotide sequence: TGTGCCAGCAGCCAATCAGGGGCCGGCGCCATATATTTT. It specifies CASSQSGAGAIYF.